The 22 T cell receptor beta chains reported below all come from one sample, sequenced in a study of cytomegalovirus exposure and HLA in healthy donors. In the PCR, 60 Vbeta and 13 Jbeta primers were used. Some clones are missing from TCRdb's copy, which holds only in-frame ones; the method was immunoSEQ multiplex PCR. The sample gives more than 80,000 clones, roughly 80% of which show up once; roughly 1.2% is in the top ten. The sample was PBMCs. These receptors originate from a girl aged 2-10 years in good health and CMV-seropositive.

The rearrangement uses TRBV5-3 and TRBJ2-2, with a tentative D call TRBD1 (6 bases). TRBV5-3 counts as an open reading frame of uncertain function. The germline V and J ends were trimmed by 2 bases and 0 bases, with 11 bases remaining between them. This CDR3 comprises 16 residues. The DNA of the CDR3 is TGTGCCAGAAGCTTCAACAGGGTCCCGAACACCGGGGAGCTGTTTTTT. It translates to CARSFNRVPNTGELFF.

The chain recombines TRBV5-6 with TRBJ1-2, with a weak D call TRBD1 (5 bases). Trimming left V 3 bases short and J 3 bases short, with 15 bases between. CDR1 and CDR2 (germline): SGHDT, YYEEEE. This CDR3 has 15 amino acids. In nucleotides, the CDR3 is TGTGCCAGCAGCTCCCCGGTCAAGGGGTACTATGGCTACACCTTC. It encodes CASSSPVKGYYGYTF.

V usage is TRBV7-2 and J usage is TRBJ1-1; TRBD1 matches 7 bases. CDR1 is SGHTA and CDR2 is FQGNSA in the germline V gene. V lost 5 bases, J lost 11 bases, and 8 bases stayed unmatched. The CDR3 has 12 amino acids. This chain's CDR3 is CASSLTGNEAFF. The DNA for the CDR3 is TGTGCCAGCAGCCTGACAGGGAATGAGGCTTTCTTT.

The chain joins TRBV5-1 to TRBJ2-5; D remains unclear. The better agreement between TRBJ2-7 and the DNA end casts doubt on the J call. CDR1 and CDR2 from the germline V gene are SGHRS and YFSETQ. This CDR3 comprises 13 residues. The CDR3 sequence is CASSLESSYEQYF. DNA for the CDR3: TGCGCCAGCAGCTTAGAGAGCTCCTACGAGCAGTACTTC.

The chain has TRBV6-5 and TRBJ2-2, with 8 bases identical to TRBD1. The germline V gene has CDR1 MNHEY and CDR2 SVGAGI. Trimming removed 6 bases from V and 4 bases from J; junction bases left unmatched: 7. The CDR3 has 15 residues. CDR3 nucleotides: TGTGCCAGCAGCCGGACAGGGACTCTCACCGGGGAGCTGTTTTTT. Protein sequence: CASSRTGTLTGELFF.

The chain couples TRBV2 to TRBJ1-1; D possibly corresponds to TRBD1 (5 bases). Germline assignment: CDR1 SNHLY and CDR2 FYNNEI. This CDR3 spans 13 amino acids. The V gene lost 6 bases and the J gene lost 1 base, with 9 bases spanning the gap. The CDR3 is CASRSTGNTEAFF. The CDR3, as DNA: TGTGCCAGCAGGTCAACAGGGAACACTGAAGCTTTCTTT.

The chain employs TRBV6-4 and TRBJ2-7, with TRBD2 matching over 13 bases. V trimming: 2 bases; J trimming: 5 bases; junction bases outside the gene matches: 15. The CDR3 spans 19 residues. Germline CDR1 is MRHNA and CDR2 is SNTAGT. The CDR3 loop is CASSDLLSTSGRAHNEQYF. DNA for the CDR3: TGTGCCAGCAGTGACCTCCTTAGTACTAGCGGGAGGGCCCACAACGAGCAGTACTTC.

The V gene is TRBV6-1, the J gene TRBJ2-7; tentative D call: TRBD1 (7 bases). V lost 9 bases and J 3 bases, leaving 21 bases between the germline ends. The CDR3 sequence is 15 residues long. Germline V gene sequence: CDR1 MNHNS, CDR2 SASEGT. The DNA for the CDR3 is TGTGCCAGTCACGCCAACAGGGGACTCTACTACGAGCAGTACTTC. Translation gives CASHANRGLYYEQYF.

The sample holds a few counts of this clone. This sequence joins TRBV15 and TRBJ1-4; TRBD1 matches at 7 bases. J gave up 5 bases and V 3 bases, and 6 bases lay outside the gene matches. Germline CDR1 reads LNHNV; CDR2 reads YYDKDF (reference sequence). The CDR3 has 15 residues. In nucleotides, the CDR3 is TGTGCCACCAGCAGGGGGGACAGCCGAAATGAAAAACTGTTTTTT. This encodes CATSRGDSRNEKLFF.

This chain connects TRBV6-1 to TRBJ2-3; tentatively, D is TRBD1 (6 bases). V was trimmed by 8 bases and J by 4 bases, leaving 19 bases between them. The CDR3 has 15 amino acids. In germline, CDR1 is MNHNS, CDR2 SASEGT. This CDR3 reads CASGVEYRASDTQYF. For the CDR3, the DNA is TGTGCCAGCGGGGTTGAGTACAGGGCTTCAGATACGCAGTATTTT.

The V call is TRBV9, the J call TRBJ2-1; 11 bases match TRBD2. CDR1 and CDR2 from the germline V gene are SGDLS and YYNGEE. V lost 3 bases, J lost 3 bases, and 8 bases stayed unmatched. The CDR3 has 17 residues. The CDR3 reads CASSASRTSGGYNEQFF. CDR3 DNA sequence: TGTGCCAGCAGCGCGAGCCGAACTAGCGGGGGCTACAATGAGCAGTTCTTC.

The V and J genes are TRBV18 and TRBJ2-1; possible D gene TRBD2, 6 bases. This CDR3 has 13 residues. The germline V gene has CDR1 KGHSH and CDR2 LQKENI. V lost 3 bases and J 10 bases, leaving 13 bases between the germline ends. The CDR3 spells CASSPTRNSEQFF. The CDR3 region has the DNA TGTGCCAGCTCACCGACTAGGAATAGCGAGCAGTTCTTC. Full variable domain (outside the CDR3, taken from reference TRBV18 and TRBJ2-1): NAGVMQNPRHLVRRRGQEARLRCSPMKGHSHVYWYRQLPEEGLKFMVYLQKENIIDESGMPKERFSAEFPKEGPSILRIQQVVRGDSAAYFCASSPTRNSEQFFGPGTRLTVL.

This clone was found a few times. The chain uses TRBV4-3 and TRBJ2-1; TRBD2 matches at 9 bases. This CDR3 contains 18 residues. V lost 0 bases, J lost 4 bases, and 10 bases stayed unmatched. The germline CDR1 and CDR2 sequences are LGHNA and YSLEER. CDR3 DNA: TGCGCCAGCAGCCAAGATTACCCGGGCCTAGCGGGGTACAATGAGCAGTTCTTC. It is translated as CASSQDYPGLAGYNEQFF.

This rearrangement joins TRBV9 to TRBJ2-3; 12 bases line up with TRBD2. Germline assignment: CDR1 SGDLS and CDR2 YYNGEE. The CDR3 has 16 amino acids. The trim removed 3 bases at V and 2 bases at J, leaving 4 bases unmatched. CDR3 bases: TGTGCCAGCAGCGCGGGACTAGCGGGCTTCACAGATACGCAGTATTTT. Its translation is CASSAGLAGFTDTQYF.

The chain recombines TRBV7-9 with TRBJ2-7; possibly TRBD1 for D (9 bases). The CDR3 extends over 16 amino acids. CDR1 is SEHNR and CDR2 is FQNEAQ in the germline V gene (reference sequence). The V and J ends lost 1 base and 1 base respectively, with 14 bases between them. The CDR3, as DNA: TGTGCCAGCAGCTTAGTAGCGGGACAGGGATCCTACGAGCAGTACTTC. Translation gives CASSLVAGQGSYEQYF.

The chain uses TRBV5-6 and TRBJ2-7, with D unresolved. The germline V and J ends were trimmed by 0 bases and 4 bases, with 8 bases remaining between them. Germline CDR1 is SGHDT and CDR2 is YYEEEE. The CDR3 loop spans 13 amino acids. For the CDR3, the DNA is TGTGCCAGCAGCTTGGCCCCCTCGTACGAGCAGTACTTC. Residues: CASSLAPSYEQYF.

The chain couples TRBV30 to TRBJ1-5; unclear D gene. Trimming took 4 bases from V and 2 from J, leaving 9 bases between them. CDR3 length: 13 residues. The V gene's germline CDR1 is GTSNPN and CDR2 SVGIG (reference sequence). The CDR3, as DNA: TGTGCCTGGACCCGGGGAGGCAATCAGCCCCAGCATTTT. As protein: CAWTRGGNQPQHF.

With respect to this clone: An end of the junction does not agree with germline; a read error may underlie this. V and J are TRBV2 and TRBJ2-5; D is ambiguous. CDR1 SNHLY and CDR2 FYNNEI come from the germline V gene. The CDR3 has 12 amino acids. DNA of the CDR3: TGTGCCAGCAGTGACAGGCAAGGGACCCAGTACTTC. It specifies CASSDRQGTQYF.

This chain links TRBV28 with TRBJ1-5, with a tentative D call TRBD1 (6 bases). V was shortened by 6 bases and J by 6 bases, with 12 bases between the two germline ends. This CDR3 comprises 13 residues. Germline V gives CDR1 MDHEN, CDR2 SYDVKM. The CDR3 region has the DNA TGTGCCAGCAGCTCACAGGGCGGTCAGCCCCAGCATTTT. This sequence encodes CASSSQGGQPQHF. The full variable domain, rest sourced from reference TRBV28 and TRBJ1-5, is DVKVTQSSRYLVKRTGEKVFLECVQDMDHENMFWYRQDPGLGLRLIYFSYDVKMKEKGDIPEGYSVSREKKERFSLILESASTNQTSMYLCASSSQGGQPQHFGDGTRLSIL.

This chain links TRBV7-9 with TRBJ2-5; perhaps TRBD1 as D (6 bases). Germline CDR1 is SEHNR and CDR2 is FQNEAQ (reference sequence). V dropped 5 bases and J dropped 1 base, with 17 bases sitting between them. This CDR3 is 16 amino acids long. The CDR3 here is CASSQRIGQTQETQYF. CDR3 DNA sequence: TGTGCCAGCAGCCAACGGATCGGACAGACCCAAGAGACCCAGTACTTC. The whole variable domain, remainder taken from reference TRBV7-9 and TRBJ2-5, is DTGVSQNPRHKITKRGQNVTFRCDPISEHNRLYWYRQTLGQGPEFLTYFQNEAQLEKSRLLSDRFSAERPKGSFSTLEIQRTEQGDSAMYLCASSQRIGQTQETQYFGPGTRLLVL.

The genes are TRBV27 and TRBJ1-5; 7 bases fit TRBD1. Per the germline V gene, CDR1 is MNHEY and CDR2 is SMNVEV (reference sequence). The trim removed 3 bases at V and 6 bases at J, leaving 11 bases unmatched. The CDR3 sequence is 16 residues long. The CDR3 DNA follows: TGTGCCAGCAGTTTGTCTCCTCCAGGGGGGTTTCAGCCCCAGCATTTT. Its protein is CASSLSPPGGFQPQHF.

This clone was seen a few times. The chain employs TRBV6-6 and TRBJ1-3; D is unclear. The length of the CDR3 is 10 residues. Per the germline V gene, CDR1 is MNHNY and CDR2 is SVGAGI (reference sequence). The ends were cut back, 8 bases at V and 7 bases at J, with 6 bases in the middle. The CDR3 loop is CASRENTIYF. For the CDR3, the DNA is TGTGCCAGCCGTGAGAACACCATATATTTT.